This TCR beta chain appears in the sequencing data of a study of blood T cell repertoires in COVID-19. Background on the study: PBMCs, B-cell-depleted T cells, or T cells were the source of the cDNA or gDNA that made up the material.

CDR1 and CDR2 from the germline V gene are DFQATT and SNEGSKA (reference sequence). The V end lost 3 bases, the J end lost 7 bases, and 15 bases lay between the germline ends. There are 13 residues in the CDR3. The repertoire was sequenced with immunoSEQ multiplex PCR; TCRdb's copy has only in-frame clones and lacks some. The sample lists about 270,000 clones; more than 75% were seen once. The chain recombines TRBV20-1 with TRBJ1-1, with D possibly matching TRBD1 (6 bases). The receptor was isolated from a young man who had recovered from COVID-19. The sample taken for sequencing was PBMCs or T cells enriched from blood (not recorded which). The CDR3 DNA sequence: TGCAGTGCTAGTAATGACAGGCCGGATGAAGCTTTCTTT. Encoded protein: CSASNDRPDEAFF.